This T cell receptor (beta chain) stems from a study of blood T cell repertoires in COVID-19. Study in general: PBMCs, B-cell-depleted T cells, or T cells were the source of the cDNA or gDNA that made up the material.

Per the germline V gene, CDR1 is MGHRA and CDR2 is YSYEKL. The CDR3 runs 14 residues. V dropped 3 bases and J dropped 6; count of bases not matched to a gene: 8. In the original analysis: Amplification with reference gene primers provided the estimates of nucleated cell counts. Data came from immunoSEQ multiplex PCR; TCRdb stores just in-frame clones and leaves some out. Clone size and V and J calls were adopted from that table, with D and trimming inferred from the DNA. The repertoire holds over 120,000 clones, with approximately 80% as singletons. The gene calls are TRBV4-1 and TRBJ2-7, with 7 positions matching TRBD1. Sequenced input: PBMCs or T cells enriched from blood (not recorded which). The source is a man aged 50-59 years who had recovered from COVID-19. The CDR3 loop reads CASSHSDRETEQYF. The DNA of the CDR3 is TGCGCCAGCAGCCATTCCGACAGGGAAACCGAGCAGTACTTC.